The 22 T cell receptor beta chains in this list originate from one sample, sequenced in a study of T cell responses to AZD1222 COVID-19 vaccine. Produced via immunoSEQ multiplex PCR; TCRdb's table is partial and in-frame only. The table records 80,000 or so clones, more than 60% of them present only once. The sample here was peripheral blood, taken 28 days after the second dose of the MenACWY control vaccine. The receptor set was obtained from an adult who received the MenACWY meningococcal vaccine as a control.

This chain connects TRBV7-6 to TRBJ1-3; D is unclear. V gave up 4 bases and J gave up 0 bases, with 13 bases separating them. The CDR3 is 16 amino acids. CDR1 is SGHVS, CDR2 FNYEAQ, per germline. This CDR3 is CASSSFGGRSGNTIYF. CDR3 coding DNA: TGTGCCAGCAGCTCCTTTGGAGGTCGCTCTGGAAACACCATATATTTT.

The CDR3 spells CASTKQGRVSQPQHF. Here the CDR3 DNA reads TGTGCCAGCACCAAACAGGGAAGAGTGAGTCAGCCCCAGCATTTT. The chain recombines TRBV28 with TRBJ1-5; weak D call: TRBD1 (6 bases). The germline V gene encodes CDR1 MDHEN and CDR2 SYDVKM. The CDR3 totals 15 residues. Trimming took off 7 bases at V and 6 bases at J, with 19 bases between the two ends.

This clone was detected only a few times. The chain links TRBV4-1 to TRBJ1-3; 7 bases match TRBD1. V was clipped by 1 base and J by 3 bases; unmatched bases: 9. CDR3 length equals 17 residues. Germline V lookup: CDR1 MGHRA, CDR2 YSYEKL. For the CDR3, the DNA is TGCGCCAGCAGCCAAGCTGAGACAGGGAGGGTTGGAAACACCATATATTTT. Translation: CASSQAETGRVGNTIYF.

The chain uses TRBV7-8 and TRBJ1-1; the match to TRBD1 covers 8 bases. V lost 5 bases and J lost 3; bases outside the gene matches: 2. Germline lookup yields CDR1 SGHVS and CDR2 FQNEAQ. This CDR3 spans 13 amino acids. The CDR3 nucleotides read TGTGCCAGCAGCACGGACAGGGACACTGAAGCTTTCTTT. Residues: CASSTDRDTEAFF.

The genes are TRBV10-3 and TRBJ2-3; 11 bases line up with TRBD2. The CDR3 runs 14 residues. The V gene end was trimmed by 10 bases and the J gene end by 3 bases; junction bases not matched to a gene: 6. Germline-derived CDR1 and CDR2 are ENHRY and SYGVKD. This chain's CDR3 is CASTSGSLTDTQYF. CDR3 sequence (DNA): TGTGCCAGTACTAGCGGGAGTTTGACAGATACGCAGTATTTT.

CDR3 bases: TGCGCCAGCAGCTTGTCCGGGACGGCCGTCAATGAGCAGTTCTTC. Protein: CASSLSGTAVNEQFF. The chain recombines TRBV5-1 with TRBJ2-1; D is perhaps TRBD1 or TRBD2 (5 bases each). CDR3 length: 15 amino acids. Trimming stripped 1 base from V and 6 bases from J, with 14 bases between. Germline V gene sequence: CDR1 SGHRS, CDR2 YFSETQ.

The chain is built from TRBV7-2 and TRBJ1-1; possible D gene TRBD1, 6 bases. Germline loops: CDR1 SGHTA, CDR2 FQGNSA. This CDR3 comprises 15 residues. Trimming cost V 1 base and J 1 base, with 10 bases left between them. The CDR3 nucleotides read TGTGCCAGCAGCTTAGGAGGGACAACGAACACTGAAGCTTTCTTT. Its translation is CASSLGGTTNTEAFF.

This clone has a single count. The J gene is TRBJ2-3, the V gene TRBV6-5, with 9 bases identical to TRBD1. After removal of 7 bases from V and 3 bases from J, the junction contained 8 bases not matched to a gene. This CDR3 has 15 amino acids. Germline CDR1 and CDR2: MNHEY and SVGAGI. In nucleotides, the CDR3 is TGTGCCAGCAAGGACCGGGACAGGGCGACAGATACGCAGTATTTT. It translates to CASKDRDRATDTQYF.

The V call is TRBV30, the J call TRBJ1-3, with D uncertain. Germline loops: CDR1 GTSNPN, CDR2 SVGIG (reference sequence). The CDR3 covers 11 residues. The V end was cut by 3 bases, the J end by 8 bases, with 8 bases between. The CDR3 protein is CAWSLKDTIYF. The CDR3 DNA sequence: TGTGCCTGGAGCCTGAAGGACACCATATATTTT.

CDR3 in DNA: TGTGCCAGCAGTCCGAGGACCAGCTACGAGCAGTACTTC. Protein product: CASSPRTSYEQYF. The V gene is TRBV27, the J gene TRBJ2-7, with unresolved D. The CDR3 spans 13 residues. Per the germline V gene, CDR1 is MNHEY and CDR2 is SMNVEV (reference sequence). V lost 5 bases and J lost 3, with 11 bases in between.

The chain has TRBV4-1 and TRBJ1-2; D gene unclear. Trimming shortened V by 3 bases and J by 7 bases, and 18 bases separated the two germline ends. CDR1 is MGHRA, CDR2 YSYEKL, per germline. The CDR3 spans 15 residues. This chain's CDR3 is CASSQTQQTNGGYTF. CDR3 DNA sequence: TGCGCCAGCAGCCAGACCCAACAGACAAATGGTGGCTACACCTTC.

The chain employs TRBV6-5 and TRBJ2-3, with TRBD2 identical over 10 bases. The CDR3 sequence is 14 residues long. CDR1 MNHEY and CDR2 SVGAGI come from the germline V gene. The junction had 5 bases not matched to a gene; V was cut back by 6 bases and J by 5 bases. This CDR3 is CASRASGGLDTQYF. The CDR3, as DNA: TGTGCCAGCAGGGCTAGCGGGGGTCTAGATACGCAGTATTTT.

The rearrangement uses TRBV7-9 and TRBJ1-1; D remains unclear. From germline, CDR1 is SEHNR and CDR2 FQNEAQ (reference sequence). The V and J ends lost 5 bases and 0 bases respectively, with 7 bases between them. The CDR3 is 13 residues long. The chain's CDR3 is CASSPWVNTEAFF. The CDR3, as DNA: TGTGCCAGCAGCCCCTGGGTGAACACTGAAGCTTTCTTT.

This CDR3 is CASSLGGLAGNNEQFF. CDR3 bases: TGCGCCAGCAGCTTGGGCGGACTAGCGGGCAACAATGAGCAGTTCTTC. V is TRBV5-1 and J is TRBJ2-1; TRBD2 matches 11 bases. Germline V gives CDR1 SGHRS, CDR2 YFSETQ. The CDR3 consists of 16 residues. V trimming: 0 bases; J trimming: 5 bases; junction bases outside the gene matches: 4.

The V gene is TRBV5-1, the J gene TRBJ1-2; 11 bases match TRBD1. In germline, CDR1 is SGHRS, CDR2 YFSETQ. Unmatched junction bases numbered 14, after V lost 4 bases and J lost 6 bases. This CDR3 is 17 amino acids long. CDR3 in DNA: TGCGCCAGCAGCCCTTTTCGGACAGGGGGCGATCGGGATGGCTACACCTTC. This sequence encodes CASSPFRTGGDRDGYTF. Full variable domain (outside the CDR3, taken from reference TRBV5-1 and TRBJ1-2): KAGVTQTPRYLIKTRGQQVTLSCSPISGHRSVSWYQQTPGQGLQFLFEYFSETQRNKGNFPGRFSGRQFSNSRSEMNVSTLELGDSALYLCASSPFRTGGDRDGYTFGSGTRLTVV.

This chain joins TRBV19 and TRBJ1-5; 7 bases are shared with TRBD1. Germline trimming cut 5 bases from V and 4 bases from J; bases unmatched to any gene: 11. Germline CDR1 LNHDA, CDR2 SQIVND (reference sequence). CDR3 length: 16 residues. The CDR3 reads CASSPRPGQRNQPQHF. CDR3 bases: TGTGCCAGTAGTCCGAGACCGGGACAGAGAAATCAGCCCCAGCATTTT.

J is TRBJ2-3 and V is TRBV27, with a tentative D call TRBD1 (6 bases). Germline CDR1 is MNHEY and CDR2 is SMNVEV (reference sequence). The V and J ends lost 3 bases and 2 bases respectively, with 9 bases between them. This CDR3 region has 14 residues. The CDR3 is CASSLDSFTDTQYF. The CDR3 nucleotides are TGTGCCAGCAGTTTGGACAGCTTCACAGATACGCAGTATTTT.

This chain joins TRBV7-8 and TRBJ1-3, with a weak D call TRBD1 (6 bases). This CDR3 region has 16 residues. Trimming cost V 7 bases and J 2 bases, with 18 bases left between them. Per the germline V gene, CDR1 is SGHVS and CDR2 is FQNEAQ. CDR3 sequence: CASTVAGTGTGNTIYF. The CDR3, as DNA: TGTGCCAGCACCGTAGCGGGTACAGGGACTGGAAACACCATATATTTT.

The gene calls are TRBV3-1 (or the pseudogene TRBV3-2) and TRBJ1-1, with D possibly matching TRBD1 (5 bases). The CDR3 has 14 residues. The ends were cut back, 1 base at V and 2 bases at J, with 8 bases in the middle. The germline gives CDR1 LGHDT, CDR2 YNNKEL (reference sequence). The CDR3 spells CASSQVDRNTEAFF. The CDR3 DNA reads TGTGCCAGCAGCCAAGTAGACAGAAACACTGAAGCTTTCTTT.

The chain carries TRBV28 and TRBJ1-2; D call uncertain. CDR1 is MDHEN, CDR2 SYDVKM, per germline. The CDR3 contains 12 residues. V gave up 2 bases and J gave up 4 bases, with 5 bases separating them. The CDR3 DNA sequence: TGTGCCAGCAGTTTAGGGTTCTATGGCTACACCTTC. The encoded protein is CASSLGFYGYTF.

This chain uses TRBV4-3 with TRBJ1-1; 9 bases align to TRBD1. The germline CDR1 and CDR2 sequences are LGHNA and YSLEER. The CDR3 loop spans 13 amino acids. After removal of 2 bases from V and 9 bases from J, the junction contained 4 bases not matched to a gene. CDR3 residues: CASSQYGTGKAFF. CDR3 coding DNA: TGCGCCAGCAGCCAATACGGGACAGGGAAAGCTTTCTTT.

This rearrangement joins TRBV24-1 to TRBJ2-1; D perhaps matches TRBD2 (6 bases). Germline V gene data show CDR1 as KGHDR and CDR2 as SFDVKD. The CDR3 has 14 residues. Trimming cost V 7 bases and J 5 bases, with 14 bases left between them. The CDR3 bases are TGTGCCACCAGGGGGACTTCGGATCACAATGAGCAGTTCTTC. Translating it yields CATRGTSDHNEQFF.